This TCR beta chain was retrieved from a study of OX40 agonist ivuxolimab in advanced cancers. Background on the study: At around 83% male, the cohort had a mean age of approximately 64 years, ranging from roughly 20 to 90. General study results and limits: In the expanded peripheral T cells, antigen specificity was never determined. CD8+ T cells showed, on average, more clonal expansion than CD4+ cells.

The CDR3 is made up of 14 amino acids. V lost 1 base, J lost 5 bases, and 1 base stayed unmatched. CDR1 is MNHNS and CDR2 is SASEGT in the germline V gene. The data were produced by immunoSEQ multiplex PCR, yet TCRdb's version contains in-frame clones alone and is incomplete. The table records around 62,000 clones, approximately 82% of them present only once. In regard to this clone: As yet, its antigen is unknown.

This clonotype was obtained from an adult with an advanced solid tumor such as melanoma, head and neck, liver or kidney cancer. The specimen was CD4+ or CD8+ T cells sorted from blood, collected in a trial of the OX40 agonist ivuxolimab. The chain carries TRBV6-1 and TRBJ2-3; 9 bases fit TRBD1. The CDR3 loop reads CASSEDRGRDTQYF. The CDR3 nucleotides read TGTGCCAGCAGTGAAGACAGGGGGCGAGATACGCAGTATTTT.